This T cell receptor beta chain was retrieved from a study of T cells after posttransplantation cyclophosphamide. Study outcomes and limitations: Recipient CMV seropositivity and CMV reactivation strongly tracked TRB clonality.

This clone came up many times. Its cognate antigen is unknown. A marrow graft followed busulfan-fludarabine conditioning, with cyclophosphamide on days +3 and +4. The data were produced by immunoSEQ multiplex PCR, yet TCRdb's version contains in-frame clones alone and is incomplete. The sample presents about 15,000 clones, none singletons. The sample consisted of PBMCs, taken approximately 1,200 days after allogeneic stem cell transplant with posttransplant cyclophosphamide. This receptor was identified in a female patient in her forties who received an allogeneic stem cell transplant from a related donor, was CMV-positive, and had no GVHD. Some of these T cells may belong to the graft donor.

CDR3 loop: CASSERGTGGEKLFF. In DNA, the CDR3 is TGTGCCAGCAGTGAAAGGGGGACAGGGGGTGAAAAACTGTTTTTT. This chain uses TRBV2 with TRBJ1-4, with 11 bases lining up with TRBD1. CDR3 length: 15 amino acids. The V segment lost 2 bases and the J segment 7 bases; nucleotides outside the gene matches: 3. Germline V gene sequence: CDR1 SNHLY, CDR2 FYNNEI.